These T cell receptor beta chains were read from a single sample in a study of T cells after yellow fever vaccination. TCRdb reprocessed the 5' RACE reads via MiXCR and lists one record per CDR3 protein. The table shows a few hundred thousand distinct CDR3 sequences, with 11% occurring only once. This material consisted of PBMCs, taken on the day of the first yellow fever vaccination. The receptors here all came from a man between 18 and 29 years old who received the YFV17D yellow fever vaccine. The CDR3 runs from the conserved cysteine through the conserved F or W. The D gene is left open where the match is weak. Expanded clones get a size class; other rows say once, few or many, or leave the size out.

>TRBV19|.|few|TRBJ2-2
TGTGCCAGTAGCCACACCAGGGCACCTAACTCCGGGGAGCTGTTTTTT
CASSHTRAPNSGELFF
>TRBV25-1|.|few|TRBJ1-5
TGTGCCAGCAGTGAATGGGGGAATCAGCCCCAGCATTTT
CASSEWGNQPQHF
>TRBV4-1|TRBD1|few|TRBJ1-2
TGCGCCAGCAGCCAAGATTGGGGACAGGGGGCCGTCGGCTATGGCTACACCTTC
CASSQDWGQGAVGYGYTF
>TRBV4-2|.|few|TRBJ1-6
TGTGCCAGCAGCCAAGATCTATTGTCACCCCTCCACTTT
CASSQDLLSPLHF
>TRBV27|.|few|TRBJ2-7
TGTGCCAGCAGCAGGACTGGCCCCTACGAGCAGTACTTC
CASSRTGPYEQYF
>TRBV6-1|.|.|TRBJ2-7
TGTGCCAGCAGTGAAGCGTACGGGGGTTCCTACGAGCAGTACTTC
CASSEAYGGSYEQYF
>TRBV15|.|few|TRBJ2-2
TGTGCCACCAGCGGAGCAACAGGCGGGGGCGCGTCTACCGGGGAGCTGTTTTTT
CATSGATGGGASTGELFF
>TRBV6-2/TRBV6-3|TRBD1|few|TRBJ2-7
TGTGCCAGCAGCCCGGACAGGGGGAATCCCTACGAGCAGTACTTC
CASSPDRGNPYEQYF
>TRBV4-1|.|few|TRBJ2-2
TGCGCCAGCAGCCAAGAAGGAGGGGGAGGTACCGGGGAGCTGTTTTTT
CASSQEGGGGTGELFF
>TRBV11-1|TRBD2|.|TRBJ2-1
TGTGCCAGCAGCTTAGCAGTAGCGGGGGGTCGCGATGAGCAGTTCTTC
CASSLAVAGGRDEQFF
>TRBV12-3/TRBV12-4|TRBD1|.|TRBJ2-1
TGTGCCAGCAGTGGGGACAGGGCCAATGAGCAGTTCTTC
CASSGDRANEQFF
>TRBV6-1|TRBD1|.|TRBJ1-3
TGTGCCAGCAGTCCCCGGGACAGGGGTACCAACACCATATATTTT
CASSPRDRGTNTIYF
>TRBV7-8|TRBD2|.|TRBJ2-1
TGTGCCAGCAGCTTATCTGGCGGGGGGGCGAGGAATGAGCAGTTCTTC
CASSLSGGGARNEQFF
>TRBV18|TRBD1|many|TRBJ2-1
TGTGCCAGCTCCCAGGGGGAAGAGCAGTTCTTC
CASSQGEEQFF
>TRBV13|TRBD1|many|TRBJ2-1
TGTGCCAGCAGCCTTGGACAGGGCTACTACAATGAGCAGTTCTTC
CASSLGQGYYNEQFF
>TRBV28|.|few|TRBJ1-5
TGTGCCAGCAGTTTATCCTTGAGGTCTCAGCCCCAGCATTTT
CASSLSLRSQPQHF
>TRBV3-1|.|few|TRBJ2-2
TGTGCCAGCAGCCGGACAGCTGGAAACACCGGGGAGCTGTTTTTT
CASSRTAGNTGELFF
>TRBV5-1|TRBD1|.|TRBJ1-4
TGCGCCAGCAGCTTAGGACAGGCCGAGGGGGAAAAACTGTTTTTT
CASSLGQAEGEKLFF